This T cell receptor beta chain comes out of a study of tumor and adjacent non-tumor tissue in lung cancer. Overall study: Aged roughly 30 to 76 years, patients included about 11 men and about 5 women with stage I to III disease. Study-wide findings and caveats: TCR diversity was significantly greater in tumor than normal lung tissue. In normal lung, the top 100 clones were significantly more dominant than in tumor.

Notes on this clonotype: What it binds is not known. An end of the junction differs from the germline gene, which may be a read error.

Germline CDR1 reads MNHEY; CDR2 reads SVGAGI. CDR3 length: 13 amino acids. TCRbeta libraries were built with three rounds of nested PCR, modified from ARM-PCR. TCRdb analysed the multiplex PCR reads with MiXCR anew, one entry per CDR3 protein. The sample yields approximately 90,000 distinct CDR3 sequences, more than 75% seen once. This sample's RNA came from whole unsorted tissue. The normal lung tissue was taken more than 3 cm from the tumor edge. The sequenced material came from distant non-tumor lung tissue. The TCR was taken from a woman aged 45-65 years with non-small cell lung cancer. The chain joins TRBV6-5 to TRBJ2-5; no clear D. DNA for the CDR3: TGTGGCAGCAGCCCCCGGTCTTTAGGCTCCCAGTACTTC. It yields the protein CGSSPRSLGSQYF.